The 26 T cell receptor beta chains reported below all come from one sample, sequenced in a study of blood T cell repertoires in COVID-19. Method: immunoSEQ multiplex PCR; TCRdb's copy keeps in-frame clones and lacks some. The data contain some 270,000 clones, 65% to 90% of them singletons. Sample: PBMCs or T cells enriched from blood (not recorded which). The receptors shown here come from a woman in her forties or fifties with acute COVID-19.

A note on this clone: Other DNA sequences within the sample encode an identical CDR3. V is TRBV4-3 and J is TRBJ1-2; a possible D gene is TRBD1 (6 bases). The V gene's germline CDR1 is LGHNA and CDR2 YSLEER. The CDR3 loop spans 15 amino acids. With 4 bases removed from V and 2 bases from J, the gap between germline ends came to 14 bases. CDR3 in DNA: TGCGCCAGCAGCCGCAACAGGGCGCCCAACTATGGCTACACCTTC. Translated: CASSRNRAPNYGYTF.

This clone was picked up one time. This chain connects TRBV5-5 to TRBJ2-7, with TRBD1 matching over 9 bases. V shed 0 bases and J 0 bases; nucleotides not matched to a gene: 7. The length of the CDR3 is 17 residues. The germline V gene has CDR1 SGHKS and CDR2 YYEKEE (reference sequence). This chain's CDR3 is CASSLDPGTGSSYEQYF. The CDR3 coding sequence is TGTGCCAGCAGCTTGGATCCTGGGACAGGGTCCTCCTACGAGCAGTACTTC.

The J gene is TRBJ1-2, the V gene TRBV3-1 (or the pseudogene TRBV3-2); D unclear. The CDR3 is 11 residues long. Per germline, CDR1 LGHDT and CDR2 YNNKEL (reference sequence). V was trimmed by 3 bases and J by 8 bases, leaving 7 bases between them. The CDR3 region has the DNA TGTGCCAGCAGCCATCCCGGGGGCTACACCTTC. Its translation: CASSHPGGYTF.

The genes are TRBV6-5 and TRBJ1-2; possible D gene TRBD1, 6 bases. Per germline, CDR1 MNHEY and CDR2 SVGAGI. The CDR3 runs to 14 residues. The germline V and J ends were trimmed by 4 bases and 4 bases, with 13 bases remaining between them. The DNA for the CDR3 is TGTGCCAGCAGTTCGGACAGTCAAAGCTATGGCTACACCTTC. This sequence encodes CASSSDSQSYGYTF.

V gene TRBV29-1 combines with J gene TRBJ1-5; 7 bases are a match to TRBD1. The V segment lost 3 bases and the J segment 6 bases; nucleotides outside the gene matches: 8. This CDR3 is 14 amino acids long. Germline loops: CDR1 SQVTM, CDR2 ANQGSEA. In DNA, the CDR3 is TGCAGCGTTGAGGAAGGGGGCGCGGGTCAGCCCCAGCATTTT. This sequence encodes CSVEEGGAGQPQHF.

V gene TRBV28 combines with J gene TRBJ2-2; no firm D call. Germline lookup yields CDR1 MDHEN and CDR2 SYDVKM. The CDR3 loop spans 13 amino acids. Trimming removed 3 bases at V and 5 bases at J, with 7 bases between. The CDR3 nucleotides read TGTGCCAGCAGTTTGGCCGTTACCGGGGAGCTGTTTTTT. It translates to CASSLAVTGELFF.

V and J are TRBV2 and TRBJ1-2, with D perhaps matching TRBD1 (6 bases). V shed 2 bases and J shed 7 bases, with 11 bases lying between them. The CDR3 runs 13 residues. Germline V gene data show CDR1 as SNHLY and CDR2 as FYNNEI. Written as DNA, the CDR3 is TGTGCCAGCAGTGAAAGGGACAAGGTTGGCTACACCTTC. Translating it yields CASSERDKVGYTF.

This clone was found a few times. The V call is TRBV24-1, the J call TRBJ2-3; D not certain. Trimming took off 4 bases at V and 5 bases at J, with 18 bases between the two ends. Germline CDR1 reads KGHDR; CDR2 reads SFDVKD. The CDR3 runs to 16 residues. This CDR3 reads CATSDPTGLSRDTQYF. The CDR3 DNA sequence: TGTGCCACCAGTGACCCGACTGGCTTGAGTAGAGATACGCAGTATTTT.

The CDR3 sequence: CASSLRATGGSNSPLHF. The CDR3, as DNA: TGTGCCAGCAGCTTAAGAGCGACCGGGGGTAGTAATTCACCCCTCCACTTT. This sequence joins TRBV7-2 and TRBJ1-6; tentative D call: TRBD1 (5 bases). The CDR3 consists of 17 residues. Trimming cost V 2 bases and J 6 bases, with 17 bases left between them. From germline, CDR1 is SGHTA and CDR2 FQGNSA.

This rearrangement joins TRBV14 to TRBJ2-1, with 9 positions matching TRBD2. V was clipped by 6 bases and J by 12 bases; unmatched bases: 9. Per the germline V gene, CDR1 is SGHDN and CDR2 is FVKESK. This CDR3 spans 13 amino acids. Here the CDR3 reads CASRPGAGGVQFF. Here the CDR3 DNA reads TGTGCCAGCAGGCCCGGTGCGGGGGGGGTGCAGTTCTTC.

The chain recombines TRBV4-2 with TRBJ1-2, with 8 bases identical to TRBD1. CDR3 length: 15 amino acids. Germline CDR1 and CDR2: LGHNA and YNFKEQ. The ends lost 3 bases at V and 2 bases at J; junction bases unmatched: 5. CDR3 sequence (DNA): TGTGCCAGCAGCCAGCCGGGACAGGAGAACTATGGCTACACCTTC. Its translation is CASSQPGQENYGYTF.

J is TRBJ1-2 and V is TRBV4-2; 9 positions match TRBD1. Looked up from germline, CDR1 is LGHNA and CDR2 is YNFKEQ. V dropped 4 bases and J dropped 3; count of bases not matched to a gene: 3. The CDR3 is 14 residues long. The DNA for the CDR3 is TGTGCCAGCAGCCGGGACAGGGCGGACTATGGCTACACCTTC. It translates to CASSRDRADYGYTF.

The chain carries TRBV14 and TRBJ1-6; D gene unclear. V lost 5 bases, J lost 8 bases, and 7 bases lay in between. The CDR3 runs to 12 residues. From germline, CDR1 is SGHDN and CDR2 FVKESK. CDR3 bases: TGTGCCAGCAGCGGAGGGCATTCACCCCTCCACTTT. Translated: CASSGGHSPLHF.

The chain carries TRBV2 and TRBJ1-2, with TRBD1 identical over 9 bases. The CDR3 consists of 14 residues. The germline gives CDR1 SNHLY, CDR2 FYNNEI. The V gene end was trimmed by 6 bases and the J gene end by 2 bases; junction bases not matched to a gene: 4. CDR3 region: CASRETGGNYGYTF. The CDR3, as DNA: TGTGCCAGCAGGGAGACAGGGGGGAACTATGGCTACACCTTC.

J is TRBJ1-2 and V is TRBV29-1, with 11 bases aligning to TRBD1. In germline, CDR1 is SQVTM, CDR2 ANQGSEA. The V and J ends lost 5 bases and 2 bases, in that order; junction bases with no gene match: 16. The CDR3 totals 18 residues. The CDR3 loop reads CSVSILGTGGVVNYGYTF. CDR3 DNA: TGCAGCGTTTCCATTCTCGGGACAGGGGGAGTGGTAAACTATGGCTACACCTTC.

The chain couples TRBV30 to TRBJ1-1, with D maybe TRBD1 (5 bases). The length of the CDR3 is 15 residues. In germline, CDR1 is GTSNPN, CDR2 SVGIG (reference sequence). V lost 3 bases and J lost 3, with 17 bases in between. The CDR3 region has the DNA TGTGCCTGGAGCCGTTTACTGACAGTACACACTGAAGCTTTCTTT. Protein: CAWSRLLTVHTEAFF.

The chain links TRBV3-1 (or the pseudogene TRBV3-2) to TRBJ1-1; 7 positions agree with TRBD1. J was trimmed by 1 base and V by 4 bases; bases with no gene match: 3. The CDR3 runs 14 residues. The germline gives CDR1 LGHDT, CDR2 YNNKEL (reference sequence). CDR3 coding DNA: TGTGCCAGCAGCCCTCAGGGGGGGAACACTGAAGCTTTCTTT. The encoded protein is CASSPQGGNTEAFF.

The CDR3 DNA is TGTGCCACCAGTGATTCCGACAGGAACTATGGCTACACCTTC. It is translated as CATSDSDRNYGYTF. This chain connects TRBV24-1 to TRBJ1-2, with a tentative D call TRBD1 (6 bases). Trimming pared 2 bases from V and 2 bases from J, leaving 8 bases between. Germline values: CDR1 KGHDR, CDR2 SFDVKD. This CDR3 is built from 14 residues.

The CDR3 here is CATSDPRTSGETQYF. The CDR3, as DNA: TGTGCCACCAGTGACCCACGGACTAGCGGGGAGACCCAGTACTTC. The chain links TRBV24-1 to TRBJ2-5; 11 nucleotides match TRBD2. The germline V gene has CDR1 KGHDR and CDR2 SFDVKD. The CDR3 length is 15 residues. Trimming removed 4 bases from V and 5 bases from J; junction bases left unmatched: 5.

This clone was observed once. In nucleotides, the CDR3 is TGTGCCAGCAGCTTCCGTCGGGGGGTCCGAACTTTGAACACTGAAGCTTTCTTT. Encoded protein: CASSFRRGVRTLNTEAFF. The chain joins TRBV7-2 to TRBJ1-1; D may be TRBD1 (5 bases). Trimming shortened V by 3 bases and J by 0 bases, and 20 bases separated the two germline ends. Germline CDR1 is SGHTA and CDR2 is FQGNSA. The CDR3 has 18 amino acids.

The V call is TRBV12-3 or TRBV12-4, the J call TRBJ1-2; TRBD1 matches at 8 bases. The CDR3 length is 12 residues. Trimming cost V 4 bases and J 6 bases; bases outside gene matches: 1. The CDR3 bases are TGTGCCAGCAGTTCAGGGGGCAATGGCTACACCTTC. It codes for CASSSGGNGYTF.

The chain links TRBV14 to TRBJ1-1; TRBD1 is a possible D gene (5 bases). Germline-derived CDR1 and CDR2 are SGHDN and FVKESK. The CDR3 spans 11 residues. The V end was cut by 8 bases, the J end by 1 base, with 5 bases between. Here the CDR3 DNA reads TGTGCCAGCCAGGGGAACACTGAAGCTTTCTTT. Residues: CASQGNTEAFF. The whole variable domain, filled in from reference TRBV14 and TRBJ1-1, reads EAGVTQFPSHSVIEKGQTVTLRCDPISGHDNLYWYRRVMGKEIKFLLHFVKESKQDESGMPNNRFLAERTGGTYSTLKVQPAELEDSGVYFCASQGNTEAFFGQGTRLTVV.

J is TRBJ1-2 and V is TRBV6-2 or TRBV6-3; 7 nucleotides match TRBD1. The V gene's germline CDR1 is MNHEY and CDR2 SVGEGT. The V gene end was trimmed by 0 bases and the J gene end by 2 bases; junction bases not matched to a gene: 9. This CDR3 contains 17 residues. DNA of the CDR3: TGTGCCAGCAGTTACTCACAGGGGAACAAGGCGAACTATGGCTACACCTTC. Residues: CASSYSQGNKANYGYTF.

The V and J genes are TRBV10-3 and TRBJ2-1; 11 nucleotides match TRBD1. V was clipped by 4 bases and J by 3 bases; unmatched bases: 2. Germline V CDR1 and CDR2: ENHRY, SYGVKD. The CDR3 totals 15 residues. This CDR3 reads CAISGGTGGYNEQFF. CDR3 DNA sequence: TGTGCCATCAGTGGAGGGACAGGGGGCTACAATGAGCAGTTCTTC.

This clone was detected only a few times. The sample has other DNA sequences that encode this CDR3 too. V is TRBV19 and J is TRBJ2-7; TRBD1 aligns across 8 bases. The V and J ends lost 5 bases and 6 bases, in that order; junction bases with no gene match: 6. This CDR3 is 13 amino acids long. Germline V gives CDR1 LNHDA, CDR2 SQIVND (reference sequence). CDR3 coding DNA: TGTGCCAGTAGTTCGACAGGGGCAGGCGAGCAGTACTTC. Translating gives CASSSTGAGEQYF.

This chain uses TRBV5-4 with TRBJ2-7, with D perhaps matching TRBD1 (6 bases). V lost 4 bases and J lost 2, with 13 bases in between. The length of the CDR3 is 14 residues. CDR1 and CDR2 (germline): SGHNT, YYREEE (reference sequence). DNA of the CDR3: TGTGCCAGCAGCCCCGGGACATTTACCTACGAGCAGTACTTC. Translation: CASSPGTFTYEQYF. Full variable domain (remainder filled in from reference TRBV5-4 and TRBJ2-7): ETGVTQSPTHLIKTRGQQVTLRCSSQSGHNTVSWYQQALGQGPQFIFQYYREEENGRGNFPPRFSGLQFPNYSSELNVNALELDDSALYLCASSPGTFTYEQYFGPGTRLTVT.